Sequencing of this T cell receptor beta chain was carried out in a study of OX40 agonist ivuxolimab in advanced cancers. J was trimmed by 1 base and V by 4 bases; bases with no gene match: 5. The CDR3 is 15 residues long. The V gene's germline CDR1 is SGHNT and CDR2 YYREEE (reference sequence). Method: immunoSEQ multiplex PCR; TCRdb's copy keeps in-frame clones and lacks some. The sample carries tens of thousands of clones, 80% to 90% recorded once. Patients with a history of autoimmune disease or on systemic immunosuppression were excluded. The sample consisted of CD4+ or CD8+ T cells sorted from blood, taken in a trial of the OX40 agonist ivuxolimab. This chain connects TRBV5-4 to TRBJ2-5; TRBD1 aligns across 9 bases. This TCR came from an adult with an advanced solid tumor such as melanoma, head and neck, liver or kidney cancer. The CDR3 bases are TGTGCCAGCAGCCACAGGGGGCCTTTCCAAGAGACCCAGTACTTC. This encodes CASSHRGPFQETQYF.